A single sample is the source of the 25 T cell receptor beta chains below, sequenced in a study of blood T cell repertoires in COVID-19. Profiled with immunoSEQ multiplex PCR; TCRdb holds only in-frame clones, not every one. The table shows about 250,000 clones, with approximately 90% occurring only once. Specimen: PBMCs or T cells enriched from blood (not recorded which). The receptors were gathered from a man in his forties who had recovered from COVID-19.

CDR3 sequence reads: CASSVGPSGSDTGELFF. CDR3 DNA: TGTGCCAGCAGCGTAGGTCCTAGCGGGTCGGACACCGGGGAGCTGTTTTTT. The chain recombines TRBV9 with TRBJ2-2; TRBD2 agrees at 8 bases. Trimming took 0 bases from V and 3 from J; bases not matched to a gene: 7. The CDR3 extends over 17 amino acids. Germline V gene data show CDR1 as SGDLS and CDR2 as YYNGEE.

The CDR3 spells CASSFKSSGQSLTGELFF. DNA of the CDR3: TGCGCCAGCAGCTTTAAGTCATCCGGACAGTCCTTGACCGGGGAGCTGTTTTTT. The chain links TRBV5-1 to TRBJ2-2, with a weak D call TRBD1 (6 bases). Looked up from germline, CDR1 is SGHRS and CDR2 is YFSETQ. V was shortened by 2 bases and J by 5 bases, with 22 bases between the two germline ends. The CDR3 sequence is 18 residues long.

The gene calls are TRBV5-4 and TRBJ1-1, with D possibly matching TRBD1 (5 bases). CDR3 length equals 17 residues. The germline V and J ends were trimmed by 0 bases and 0 bases, with 15 bases remaining between them. In germline, CDR1 is SGHNT, CDR2 YYREEE (reference sequence). The CDR3 sequence is CASSLVGGGRMNTEAFF. The CDR3 DNA follows: TGTGCCAGCAGCTTGGTTGGGGGGGGTAGAATGAACACTGAAGCTTTCTTT.

The V and J genes are TRBV5-5 and TRBJ1-2; TRBD1 agrees at 7 bases. The CDR3 is 15 residues long. V dropped 6 bases and J dropped 4; count of bases not matched to a gene: 12. Germline assignment: CDR1 SGHKS and CDR2 YYEKEE (reference sequence). The CDR3 region is CASNRQGQPFYGYTF. The CDR3 DNA follows: TGTGCCAGCAACCGACAGGGCCAACCCTTCTATGGCTACACCTTC.

This sequence joins TRBV11-3 and TRBJ2-1, with D unresolved. From germline, CDR1 is SGHNT and CDR2 YENEEA. This CDR3 is built from 12 residues. With 5 bases removed from V and 0 bases from J, the gap between germline ends came to 2 bases. The chain's CDR3 is CASSLSYNEQFF. The CDR3 DNA follows: TGTGCCAGCAGCCTCTCCTACAATGAGCAGTTCTTC.

The rearrangement links TRBV7-2 to TRBJ2-7; a weak D match, TRBD2 (5 bases). This CDR3 has 15 residues. The V gene's germline CDR1 is SGHTA and CDR2 FQGNSA. Trimming removed 5 bases at V and 3 bases at J, with 17 bases between. The CDR3 spells CASSVVGGSDYEQYF. The DNA of the CDR3 is TGTGCCAGCAGCGTCGTTGGAGGATCGGACTACGAGCAGTACTTC.

This clone has only one observation. The V call is TRBV7-6, the J call TRBJ2-7; D gene unclear. V gave up 5 bases and J gave up 6 bases, with 17 bases separating them. In germline, CDR1 is SGHVS, CDR2 FNYEAQ. The length of the CDR3 is 14 residues. CDR3 region: CASSPRMRLVEQYF. Here the CDR3 DNA reads TGTGCCAGCAGCCCCAGAATGAGGTTGGTCGAGCAGTACTTC.

The chain joins TRBV5-5 to TRBJ1-6; possibly TRBD1 for D (5 bases). Trimming took 1 base from V and 7 from J, leaving 18 bases between them. There are 17 residues in the CDR3. The germline V gene encodes CDR1 SGHKS and CDR2 YYEKEE (reference sequence). For the CDR3, the DNA is TGTGCCAGCAGCTTGTTGTCTGGCGGGGCGGACAATTCACCCCTCCACTTT. This encodes CASSLLSGGADNSPLHF.

In DNA form, the CDR3 reads TGTGCCAGCAGTTTACCACAGGGGCCTGAAAAACTGTTTTTT. As protein: CASSLPQGPEKLFF. The chain combines TRBV28 with TRBJ1-4; the match to TRBD1 covers 7 bases. J was trimmed by 7 bases and V by 2 bases; bases with no gene match: 4. The CDR3 has 14 amino acids. The V gene's germline CDR1 is MDHEN and CDR2 SYDVKM.

The chain uses TRBV7-2 and TRBJ2-5, with TRBD2 matching over 8 bases. CDR1 SGHTA and CDR2 FQGNSA come from the germline V gene. This CDR3 is built from 14 residues. Trimming at V came to 6 bases and at J to 4 bases, leaving 7 bases not matched to a gene. The CDR3 DNA sequence: TGTGCCAGCAGGCGGGGGGCCCACTCAGAGACCCAGTACTTC. The encoded protein is CASRRGAHSETQYF.

The chain couples TRBV2 to TRBJ2-2; TRBD1 aligns across 9 bases. Germline CDR1 is SNHLY and CDR2 is FYNNEI. Germline trimming cut 6 bases from V and 5 bases from J; bases unmatched to any gene: 10. The CDR3 is made up of 16 amino acids. CDR3 in amino acids: CASSGRQGVGTGELFF. The DNA of the CDR3 is TGTGCCAGCAGCGGCAGACAGGGGGTTGGGACCGGGGAGCTGTTTTTT.

The chain recombines TRBV28 with TRBJ1-1; D unresolved. This CDR3 contains 14 residues. V lost 5 bases and J lost 3, with 13 bases in between. Germline loops: CDR1 MDHEN, CDR2 SYDVKM. The CDR3 protein is CASSTIREDTEAFF. For the CDR3, the DNA is TGTGCCAGCAGTACAATCCGGGAGGACACTGAAGCTTTCTTT. The full variable domain, its missing parts supplied by reference TRBV28 and TRBJ1-1, is DVKVTQSSRYLVKRTGEKVFLECVQDMDHENMFWYRQDPGLGLRLIYFSYDVKMKEKGDIPEGYSVSREKKERFSLILESASTNQTSMYLCASSTIREDTEAFFGQGTRLTVV.

The chain joins TRBV29-1 to TRBJ2-3; no clear D gene. The germline gives CDR1 SQVTM, CDR2 ANQGSEA. This CDR3 spans 14 amino acids. The V gene lost 3 bases and the J gene lost 0 bases, with 10 bases spanning the gap. CDR3 sequence (DNA): TGCAGCGTTGAGCCGCCGACTAGCACAGATACGCAGTATTTT. Protein product: CSVEPPTSTDTQYF.

The genes are TRBV28 and TRBJ2-1; the match to TRBD2 covers 8 bases. The CDR3 has 13 amino acids. With V trimmed by 2 bases and J by 8 bases, 2 bases remained unmatched. Germline CDR1 and CDR2: MDHEN and SYDVKM. The CDR3 spells CASSLAGGDEQFF. CDR3 DNA: TGTGCCAGCAGTTTAGCGGGAGGCGATGAGCAGTTCTTC.

The V call is TRBV4-1, the J call TRBJ1-3; 11 bases are a match to TRBD1. CDR3 length equals 20 residues. Germline trimming cut 3 bases from V and 1 base from J; bases unmatched to any gene: 14. CDR1 is MGHRA, CDR2 YSYEKL, per germline. The CDR3, as DNA: TGCGCCAGCAGCCACACCGGGACAGGGGGTCTCCCAGGATCTGGAAACACCATATATTTT. This encodes CASSHTGTGGLPGSGNTIYF.

This clone was counted a few times. This chain links TRBV28 with TRBJ1-5; perhaps TRBD1 as D (6 bases). CDR3 length: 16 residues. The V gene's germline CDR1 is MDHEN and CDR2 SYDVKM. V lost 3 bases and J lost 0, with 12 bases in between. This chain's CDR3 is CASSFTRQDSNQPQHF. In DNA, the CDR3 is TGTGCCAGCAGTTTCACGCGACAGGATAGCAATCAGCCCCAGCATTTT.

The chain is built from TRBV12-5 and TRBJ2-4; the match to TRBD2 covers 10 bases. The CDR3 spans 12 residues. V was pared by 5 bases and J by 9 bases, with 1 base of the junction left unmatched. In germline, CDR1 is LGHNT, CDR2 FRNRAP. This CDR3 reads CASGERGGIQYF. For the CDR3, the DNA is TGTGCTAGTGGTGAGCGGGGGGGCATTCAGTACTTC. Combining the CDR3 with reference TRBV12-5 and TRBJ2-4 gives the whole variable domain DARVTQTPRHKVTEMGQEVTMRCQPILGHNTVFWYRQTMMQGLELLAYFRNRAPLDDSGMPKDRFSAEMPDATLATLKIQPSEPRDSAVYFCASGERGGIQYFGAGTRLSVL.

V usage is TRBV6-5 and J usage is TRBJ2-2; possibly TRBD2 for D (5 bases). This CDR3 region has 15 residues. V lost 6 bases to trimming and J lost 0 bases, with 11 bases between them. Germline CDR1 MNHEY, CDR2 SVGAGI. The CDR3 nucleotides read TGTGCCAGCAGAACTATACTAGCGAACACCGGGGAGCTGTTTTTT. This encodes CASRTILANTGELFF.

The rearrangement uses TRBV9 and TRBJ1-2, with D possibly matching TRBD1 (6 bases). CDR1 SGDLS and CDR2 YYNGEE come from the germline V gene. Trimming cost V 4 bases and J 8 bases, with 24 bases left between them. The CDR3 extends over 16 amino acids. The CDR3 DNA reads TGTGCCAGCAGCCCGTACCCGACGACAGGACCATTAGGCTACACCTTC. It yields the protein CASSPYPTTGPLGYTF.

The chain employs TRBV27 and TRBJ2-7; D is perhaps TRBD1 (6 bases). The germline V gene has CDR1 MNHEY and CDR2 SMNVEV (reference sequence). This CDR3 is built from 15 residues. The V end lost 1 base, the J end lost 4 bases, and 14 bases lay between the germline ends. The DNA for the CDR3 is TGTGCCAGCAGTTTATATCGGGACATACCTTACGAGCAGTACTTC. Translated, it gives CASSLYRDIPYEQYF.

This chain links TRBV7-8 with TRBJ1-4; D remains ambiguous. This CDR3 contains 15 residues. Deletions cut 5 bases from V and 6 bases from J, with 16 bases between. CDR1 is SGHVS and CDR2 is FQNEAQ in the germline V gene. The chain's CDR3 is CASSTRLIRDEKLFF. The CDR3 bases are TGTGCCAGCAGCACGCGACTCATTCGGGATGAAAAACTGTTTTTT.

This clone has a single count. The chain has TRBV4-2 and TRBJ1-5; unclear D gene. The V gene's germline CDR1 is LGHNA and CDR2 YNFKEQ. The CDR3 length is 14 residues. V shed 0 bases and J shed 1 base, with 4 bases lying between them. This chain's CDR3 is CASSQDGSNQPQHF. The CDR3 region has the DNA TGTGCCAGCAGCCAAGACGGGAGCAATCAGCCCCAGCATTTT.

The chain is built from TRBV6-5 and TRBJ2-6; unclear D gene. Germline V gene lookup returns CDR1 MNHEY and CDR2 SVGAGI. The CDR3 is 16 amino acids. V was shortened by 2 bases and J by 0 bases, with 8 bases between the two germline ends. CDR3 in DNA: TGTGCCAGCAGTTACGATCGACTCTCTGGGGCCAACGTCCTGACTTTC. It specifies CASSYDRLSGANVLTF.

This rearrangement joins TRBV7-3 to TRBJ1-1; 10 bases line up with TRBD1. This CDR3 has 14 residues. Germline V gene data show CDR1 as SGHTA and CDR2 as FQGTGA. Trimming cost V 4 bases and J 5 bases; bases outside gene matches: 4. The CDR3 bases are TGTGCCAGCAGCTCCCGGACAGGGGGAACTGAAGCTTTCTTT. It is translated as CASSSRTGGTEAFF.

The J gene is TRBJ1-2, the V gene TRBV27; the match to TRBD1 covers 7 bases. Per the germline V gene, CDR1 is MNHEY and CDR2 is SMNVEV (reference sequence). This CDR3 has 13 amino acids. Trimming at V came to 7 bases and at J to 2 bases, leaving 4 bases not matched to a gene. The CDR3 protein is CASTSDRNYGYTF. The DNA of the CDR3 is TGTGCCAGCACTTCGGACAGGAACTATGGCTACACCTTC.